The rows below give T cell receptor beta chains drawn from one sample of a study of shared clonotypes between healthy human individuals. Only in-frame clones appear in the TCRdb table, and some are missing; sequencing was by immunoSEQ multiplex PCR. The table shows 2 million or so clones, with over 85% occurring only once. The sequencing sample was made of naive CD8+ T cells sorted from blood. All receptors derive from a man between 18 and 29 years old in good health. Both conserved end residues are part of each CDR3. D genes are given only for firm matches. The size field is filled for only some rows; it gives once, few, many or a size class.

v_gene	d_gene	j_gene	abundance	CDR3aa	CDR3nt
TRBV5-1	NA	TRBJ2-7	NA	CASSFAPSYEQYF	TGCGCCAGCAGCTTCGCCCCCTCCTACGAGCAGTACTTC
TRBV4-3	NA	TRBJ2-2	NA	CASSHYYQNTGELFF	TGCGCCAGCAGCCATTACTACCAGAACACCGGGGAGCTGTTTTTT
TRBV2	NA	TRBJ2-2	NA	CASSESPGEAGELFF	TGTGCCAGCAGTGAGTCCCCAGGGGAGGCCGGGGAGCTGTTTTTT
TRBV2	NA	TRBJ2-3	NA	CASSELGGAGATDTQYF	TGTGCCAGCAGTGAATTGGGTGGGGCGGGGGCCACAGATACGCAGTATTTT
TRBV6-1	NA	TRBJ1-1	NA	CASSEIGWGTEDTEAFF	TGTGCCAGCAGTGAAATTGGTTGGGGGACTGAGGACACTGAAGCTTTCTTT
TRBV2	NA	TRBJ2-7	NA	CASSDMGDEQYF	TGTGCCAGCAGTGATATGGGAGACGAGCAGTACTTC
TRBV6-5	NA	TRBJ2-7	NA	CASTPGGAPSEQYF	TGTGCCAGCACTCCAGGAGGGGCCCCTTCCGAGCAGTACTTC
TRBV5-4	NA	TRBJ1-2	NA	CASSREANYGYTF	TGTGCCAGCAGCCGGGAGGCTAACTATGGCTACACCTTC
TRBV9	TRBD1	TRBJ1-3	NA	CASSTGQGSSGNTIYF	TGTGCCAGCAGCACCGGACAGGGTTCCTCTGGAAACACCATATATTTT
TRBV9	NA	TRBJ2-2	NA	CASRGLSNTGELFF	TGTGCCAGCAGAGGACTGTCGAACACCGGGGAGCTGTTTTTT
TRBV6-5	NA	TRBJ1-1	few	CASSTMNTEAFF	TGTGCCAGCAGTACGATGAACACTGAAGCTTTCTTT
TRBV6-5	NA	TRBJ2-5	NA	CASSLGSGETQYF	TGTGCCAGCAGTTTGGGCAGTGGAGAGACCCAGTACTTC
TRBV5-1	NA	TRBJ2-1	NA	CASSEGVGSYNEQFF	TGCGCCAGCAGCGAAGGGGTAGGCTCCTACAATGAGCAGTTCTTC
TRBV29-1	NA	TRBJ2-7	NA	CSVDLGGEQYF	TGCAGCGTTGACCTAGGGGGAGAGCAGTACTTC
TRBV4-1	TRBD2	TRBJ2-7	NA	CASSQPGLDYEQYF	TGCGCCAGCAGCCAACCCGGACTAGATTACGAGCAGTACTTC
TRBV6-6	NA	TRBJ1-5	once	CASTLEGNQPQHF	TGTGCCAGCACCTTAGAGGGAAATCAGCCCCAGCATTTT
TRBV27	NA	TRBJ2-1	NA	CASSLGGVNLYNEQFF	TGTGCCAGCAGTTTAGGGGGCGTGAACCTCTACAATGAGCAGTTCTTC
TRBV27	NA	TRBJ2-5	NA	CASSSSLSETQYF	TGTGCCAGCAGTTCTAGCCTCTCAGAGACCCAGTACTTC
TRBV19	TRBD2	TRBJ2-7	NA	CASSPLTSGAAYEQYF	TGTGCCAGTAGTCCGCTGACTAGCGGCGCCGCCTACGAGCAGTACTTC
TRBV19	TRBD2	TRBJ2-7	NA	CASSWREGQYEQYF	TGTGCCAGTAGTTGGCGGGAGGGCCAATACGAGCAGTACTTC
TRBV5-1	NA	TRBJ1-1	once	CASSSPGTAGPMNTEAFF	TGCGCCAGCAGCTCCCCCGGGACGGCCGGCCCCATGAACACTGAAGCTTTCTTT
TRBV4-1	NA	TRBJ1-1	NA	CASSQALGGTEAFF	TGCGCCAGCAGCCAAGCCCTCGGGGGTACTGAAGCTTTCTTT
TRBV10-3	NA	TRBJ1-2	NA	CAIMGQDYGYTF	TGTGCCATCATGGGGCAGGACTATGGCTACACCTTC
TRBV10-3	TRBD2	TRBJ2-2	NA	CAISAGSLNREVLFF	TGTGCCATCAGTGCCGGGTCCCTCAACCGGGAGGTGCTGTTTTTT
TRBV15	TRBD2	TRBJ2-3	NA	CATSRDREGTDTQYF	TGTGCCACCAGCAGAGACCGGGAGGGCACAGATACGCAGTATTTT
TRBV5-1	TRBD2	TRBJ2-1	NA	CASSFIAGSGREGEQFF	TGCGCCAGCAGCTTCATAGCTGGGAGCGGGAGGGAGGGTGAGCAGTTCTTC
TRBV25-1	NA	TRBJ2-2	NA	CASRIHGELFF	TGTGCCAGCAGGATACACGGGGAGCTGTTTTTT
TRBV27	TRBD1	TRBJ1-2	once	CASSLSGGNYGYTF	TGTGCCAGCAGTTTGTCAGGGGGCAACTATGGCTACACCTTC
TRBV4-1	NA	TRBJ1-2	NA	CASRDLGGNYGYTF	TGCGCCAGCAGAGACTTGGGGGGCAACTATGGCTACACCTTC
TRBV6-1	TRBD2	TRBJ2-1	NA	CASSEGLAGGPQIGEQFF	TGTGCCAGCAGTGAAGGACTAGCGGGAGGGCCTCAGATAGGTGAGCAGTTCTTC
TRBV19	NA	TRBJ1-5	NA	CASSPWVGQPQHF	TGTGCCAGTAGCCCTTGGGTAGGACAGCCCCAGCATTTT
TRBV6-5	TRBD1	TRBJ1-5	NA	CASGQGGSNQPQHF	TGTGCCAGCGGACAGGGAGGAAGCAATCAGCCCCAGCATTTT
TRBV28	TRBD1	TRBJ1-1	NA	CASSLTGGTTEAFF	TGTGCCAGCAGTTTAACAGGGGGGACCACTGAAGCTTTCTTT
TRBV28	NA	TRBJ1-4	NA	CASSSPIWEKLFF	TGTGCCAGCAGTTCCCCAATCTGGGAAAAACTGTTTTTT
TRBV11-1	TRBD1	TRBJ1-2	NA	CASSRDRDGYGYTF	TGTGCCAGCAGCCGAGACAGGGACGGCTATGGCTACACCTTC
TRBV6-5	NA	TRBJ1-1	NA	CASSYGLVGDTEAFF	TGTGCCAGCAGTTACGGACTTGTGGGGGACACTGAAGCTTTCTTT